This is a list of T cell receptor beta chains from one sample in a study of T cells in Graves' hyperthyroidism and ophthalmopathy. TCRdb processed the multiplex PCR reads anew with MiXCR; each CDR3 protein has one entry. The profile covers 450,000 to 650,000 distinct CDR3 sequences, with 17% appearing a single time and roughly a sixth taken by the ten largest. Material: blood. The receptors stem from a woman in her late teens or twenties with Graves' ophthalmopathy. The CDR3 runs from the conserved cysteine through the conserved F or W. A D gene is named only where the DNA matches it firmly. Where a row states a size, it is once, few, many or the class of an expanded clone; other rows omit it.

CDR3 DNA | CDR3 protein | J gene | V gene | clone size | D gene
TGCGCCAGCAGCCAAGATGAGGGGACTGAAGCTTTCTTT | CASSQDEGTEAFF | TRBJ1-1 | TRBV4-1 | - | -
TGCAGTGCCTTAGGGGAGGCCGGGGAGCTGTTTTTT | CSALGEAGELFF | TRBJ2-2 | TRBV20-1 | many | -
TGTGCCAGCAGCCCCGGGACGGGTGAGCAGTTCTTC | CASSPGTGEQFF | TRBJ2-1 | TRBV7-9 | few | -
TGTGCCAGCAGGGCGAAACGGGACGCTGTTTCACCCCTCCACTTT | CASRAKRDAVSPLHF | TRBJ1-6 | TRBV6-1 | - | -
TGTGCCAGCAGCTTAGTCAGCCACAATGAGCAGTTCTTC | CASSLVSHNEQFF | TRBJ2-1 | TRBV7-2 | many | -
TGTGCCAGCAGCTTGGCCGGGTCGGGGGGGCCTGATGAGCAGTTCTTC | CASSLAGSGGPDEQFF | TRBJ2-1 | TRBV5-6 | few | TRBD2
TGTGCCAGCAGCTTTCACCCGTCCCCAAAGGGGAAGGGACAGGGGAGCTCCTATAATTCACCCCTCCACTTT | CASSFHPSPKGKGQGSSYNSPLHF | TRBJ1-6 | TRBV7-2 | - | TRBD1
TGTGCCAGCAGCCAAGAGCAGACCGAGCAGTACTTC | CASSQEQTEQYF | TRBJ2-7 | TRBV3-1 | - | -
TGTGCCAGCAGCTTAGAACGGAACTATGGCTACACCTTC | CASSLERNYGYTF | TRBJ1-2 | TRBV11-2 | many | -
TGTGCCAGCAGTTACAGACTAGCGGGAGTCCTTTCCGATACGCAGTATTTT | CASSYRLAGVLSDTQYF | TRBJ2-3 | TRBV6-2/TRBV6-3 | few | TRBD2
TGTGCCTGGACAGGGGAAAGTGCCTATAATTCACCCCTCCACTTT | CAWTGESAYNSPLHF | TRBJ1-6 | TRBV30 | many | -
TGTGCCATCAGTGAGCCCCGACTAGCGGGTGCCAATGAGCAGTTCTTC | CAISEPRLAGANEQFF | TRBJ2-1 | TRBV10-3 | many | TRBD2
TGTGCCAGCAGTGACCCCAGGGTTCAGCCCCAGCATTTT | CASSDPRVQPQHF | TRBJ1-5 | TRBV28 | many | -
TGTGCCAGCAGCGGCGGGGTCTATGGCTACACCTTC | CASSGGVYGYTF | TRBJ1-2 | TRBV5-4 | - | -
TGTGCCAGCAGCCCCGCCGCGGCCGGGGAGCTGTTTTTT | CASSPAAAGELFF | TRBJ2-2 | TRBV5-4 | - | -
TGTGCCAGCAGTTCCGGCAGAGACTACGAGCAGTACTTC | CASSSGRDYEQYF | TRBJ2-7 | TRBV27 | many | -
TGTGCCAGCAGTTTGGAGGTTTCCAATTCACCCCTCCACTTT | CASSLEVSNSPLHF | TRBJ1-6 | TRBV28 | few | -
TGCGCCAGCACCCAGGGGAGGGGGCGAGTTTCCACTGAAGCTTTCTTT | CASTQGRGRVSTEAFF | TRBJ1-1 | TRBV4-1 | few | TRBD1
TGTGCCTACCCAAGCGGGGCGAACACCGGGGAGCTGTTTTTT | CAYPSGANTGELFF | TRBJ2-2 | TRBV30 | many | TRBD2
TGTGCCAGCAGTTTAGCGAGGTTGGGCTACACCTTC | CASSLARLGYTF | TRBJ1-2 | TRBV12-3/TRBV12-4 | many | -
TGTGCCAGCAGGGCCGGGGGGACAGGCCCCTACGAGCAGTACTTC | CASRAGGTGPYEQYF | TRBJ2-7 | TRBV6-2/TRBV6-3 | few | -
TGTGCCAGTAGTATCTATAGCGGGAGGGCCTACGAGCAGTACTTC | CASSIYSGRAYEQYF | TRBJ2-7 | TRBV19 | few | TRBD2
TGTGCCAGCGGGTCAAACATTCAGTACTTC | CASGSNIQYF | TRBJ2-4 | TRBV28 | few | -
TGTGCCACCAGCAGAGATACGGGACAGAGTAACTATGGCTACACCTTC | CATSRDTGQSNYGYTF | TRBJ1-2 | TRBV15 | - | TRBD1
TGTGCCAGCAGCTTAGTCGGTCCTAGCGGGAGGAGCACAGATACGCAGTATTTT | CASSLVGPSGRSTDTQYF | TRBJ2-3 | TRBV11-2 | - | TRBD2
TGTGCCAGTGGGACAGTACCTAGCAATCAGCCCCAGCATTTT | CASGTVPSNQPQHF | TRBJ1-5 | TRBV28 | - | TRBD1
TGTGCCAGCACCTGGACAGGGAACAATGAGCAGTTCTTC | CASTWTGNNEQFF | TRBJ2-1 | TRBV11-2 | many | TRBD1
TGTGCCAGCAGCCAAGGGGTCTTCGAGCAGTACTTC | CASSQGVFEQYF | TRBJ2-7 | TRBV3-1 | many | -
TGTGCCAGCTCACCACCAGTCGAGACCCAGTACTTC | CASSPPVETQYF | TRBJ2-5 | TRBV18 | many | -
TGTGCCAGCAGTGACTCGGGGAGAAGCTCCTACAATGAGCAGTTCTTC | CASSDSGRSSYNEQFF | TRBJ2-1 | TRBV6-4 | - | -
TGTGCCAGCAGCGTACACAGGGGCTCGGGCACAGATACGCAGTATTTT | CASSVHRGSGTDTQYF | TRBJ2-3 | TRBV9 | few | TRBD1
TGCAGTGTCCGCGGCGGGACTAGCGGGAGGAATGAGCAGTTCTTC | CSVRGGTSGRNEQFF | TRBJ2-1 | TRBV20-1 | many | TRBD2
TGTGCCAGAAAAAGAGACTCGAACACTGAAGCTTTCTTT | CARKRDSNTEAFF | TRBJ1-1 | TRBV2 | many | -
TGTGCCACCAGCAGGGGAAGGGACACCTTCTCTTCTGAAGCTTTCTTT | CATSRGRDTFSSEAFF | TRBJ1-1 | TRBV15 | many | -
TGTGCCACCCTAAGAAGAGGACAGACGAACACCGGGGAGCTGTTTTTT | CATLRRGQTNTGELFF | TRBJ2-2 | TRBV5-4 | few | -
TGTGCCAGCAGCCCCTCGGACAGGGGGGCCTATGGCTACACCTTC | CASSPSDRGAYGYTF | TRBJ1-2 | TRBV28 | many | TRBD1
TGTGCCAGCAGCTTAGGACTGGGACAGGTGAACTATGGCTACACCTTC | CASSLGLGQVNYGYTF | TRBJ1-2 | TRBV11-2 | - | TRBD1
TGTGCCATCAGTGAGACGCCCACCCCCTACGAGCAGTACTTC | CAISETPTPYEQYF | TRBJ2-7 | TRBV10-3 | - | -
TGTGCCAGCAACATGGTCGTAAACTCTGGAAACACCATATATTTT | CASNMVVNSGNTIYF | TRBJ1-3 | TRBV12-3/TRBV12-4 | many | -
TGTGCCAGCAGTTTGGGATATGGGATAGATACGCAGTATTTT | CASSLGYGIDTQYF | TRBJ2-3 | TRBV28 | many | -
TGTGCCATCAGTGAGGCGGCGCCTAGTCAGGTCGGAAACACCATATATTTT | CAISEAAPSQVGNTIYF | TRBJ1-3 | TRBV10-3 | - | -
TGTGCCTGGAGTGTACTCGGCGGGGCCGGGGAGACCCAGTACTTC | CAWSVLGGAGETQYF | TRBJ2-5 | TRBV30 | few | -
TGTGCTAGTGGTTTGGTACTTCTCTGGGGGTTGTGGCCAGATACGCAGTATTTT | CASGLVLLWGLWPDTQYF | TRBJ2-3 | TRBV12-5 | - | -
TGTGCCAGCAGTTTCGCGGGGCCACGGAATGAGCAGTTCTTC | CASSFAGPRNEQFF | TRBJ2-1 | TRBV27 | many | -
TGTGCCAGCAGCCTCCGTACTAGCGGGGGGCGACCCTACGAGCAGTACTTC | CASSLRTSGGRPYEQYF | TRBJ2-7 | TRBV28 | many | TRBD2
TGTGCCAGCAGTCCGACAGGGGGGCCCGGGGAGCTGTTTTTT | CASSPTGGPGELFF | TRBJ2-2 | TRBV27 | - | TRBD1
TGTGCCAGCAGCTGGACAGGGATTAAGACAGATGGCTACACCTTC | CASSWTGIKTDGYTF | TRBJ1-2 | TRBV7-3 | few | TRBD1